The 9 T cell receptor beta chains below come from one sample, sequenced in a study of shared clonotypes between healthy human individuals. Generated by immunoSEQ multiplex PCR, the TCRdb table keeps only in-frame clones and is missing some. This table holds around 88,000 clones, under 70% found once. The sequencing input was memory CD8+ T cells sorted from blood. The subset is: CD45RO+ cells pooled with CCR7-negative TemRA cells. Every receptor here comes from a man aged 30 to 39 in good health.

This chain connects TRBV27 to TRBJ2-7, with D perhaps matching TRBD1 or TRBD2 (5 bases each). There are 13 residues in the CDR3. Trimming cost V 2 bases and J 6 bases, with 11 bases left between them. Germline V gives CDR1 MNHEY, CDR2 SMNVEV (reference sequence). CDR3 region: CASSLLSGTEQYF. For the CDR3, the DNA is TGTGCCAGCAGTTTACTTTCCGGGACCGAGCAGTACTTC.

The chain couples TRBV5-1 to TRBJ2-7; D ambiguous. V was pared by 0 bases and J by 3 bases, with 10 bases between. The CDR3 is made up of 14 amino acids. From germline, CDR1 is SGHRS and CDR2 YFSETQ. The CDR3 sequence: CASSLAEQNYEQYF. CDR3 nucleotide sequence: TGCGCCAGCAGCTTGGCCGAACAGAACTACGAGCAGTACTTC.

V usage is TRBV18 and J usage is TRBJ1-2; weak D call: TRBD1 (5 bases). Germline CDR1 is KGHSH and CDR2 is LQKENI. V lost 2 bases and J lost 3, with 16 bases in between. The CDR3 length is 16 residues. The CDR3 nucleotides read TGTGCCAGCTCACCAGCCGCTGAAGGGGCCCACTATGGCTACACCTTC. Protein: CASSPAAEGAHYGYTF.

V gene TRBV19 combines with J gene TRBJ2-7; D gene unclear. Germline CDR1 and CDR2: LNHDA and SQIVND (reference sequence). Deletions cut 2 bases from V and 6 bases from J, with 14 bases between. This CDR3 spans 14 amino acids. In DNA form, the CDR3 reads TGTGCCAGTAGTATATTACTCTATGTTACCGAGCAGTACTTC. It encodes CASSILLYVTEQYF.

The chain links TRBV7-3 to TRBJ2-3; TRBD2 matches at 9 bases. The CDR3 sequence is 16 residues long. Germline V gene lookup returns CDR1 SGHTA and CDR2 FQGTGA. The J segment lost 2 bases and the V segment lost 3 bases, leaving 6 bases of the junction unmatched. In DNA, the CDR3 is TGTGCCAGCAGCTTCCTAGCGGGAAAAGACACAGATACGCAGTATTTT. This translates into CASSFLAGKDTDTQYF.

This rearrangement joins TRBV5-1 to TRBJ2-7; D is perhaps TRBD2 (6 bases). Germline values: CDR1 SGHRS, CDR2 YFSETQ. The germline V and J ends were trimmed by 6 bases and 0 bases, with 16 bases remaining between them. CDR3 length equals 15 residues. CDR3 loop: CASKPRDSGSYEQYF. The CDR3 DNA reads TGCGCCAGCAAACCTCGGGACTCGGGCTCCTACGAGCAGTACTTC.

The V gene is TRBV6-1, the J gene TRBJ2-3; the D gene is possibly TRBD2 (5 bases). Between the trimmed V and J ends, which lost 6 bases and 3 bases, there was a span of 16 bases. Germline CDR1 and CDR2: MNHNS and SASEGT. The CDR3 runs to 15 residues. The CDR3 coding sequence is TGTGCCAGCAGCGCCGACCCTTGGGAGACAGATACGCAGTATTTT. Its translation is CASSADPWETDTQYF.

The chain links TRBV11-1 to TRBJ1-4, with a tentative D call TRBD1 (5 bases). V was cut by 5 bases and J by 6 bases, with 13 bases left in between. The CDR3 is made up of 14 amino acids. Germline lookup yields CDR1 SGHAT and CDR2 FQDESV (reference sequence). The CDR3 bases are TGTGCCAGCAGCCCGGGACCGCTTGATGAAAAACTGTTTTTT. Encoded protein: CASSPGPLDEKLFF.

This clone was counted between two and nine times. The V call is TRBV6-1, the J call TRBJ1-2; the D is unclear. Trimming removed 9 bases from V and 4 bases from J, with 18 bases in between. CDR1 MNHNS and CDR2 SASEGT come from the germline V gene. The CDR3 sequence is 14 residues long. Here the CDR3 reads CASFPARDFYGYTF. CDR3 DNA sequence: TGTGCCAGTTTTCCTGCTCGGGATTTCTATGGCTACACCTTC.